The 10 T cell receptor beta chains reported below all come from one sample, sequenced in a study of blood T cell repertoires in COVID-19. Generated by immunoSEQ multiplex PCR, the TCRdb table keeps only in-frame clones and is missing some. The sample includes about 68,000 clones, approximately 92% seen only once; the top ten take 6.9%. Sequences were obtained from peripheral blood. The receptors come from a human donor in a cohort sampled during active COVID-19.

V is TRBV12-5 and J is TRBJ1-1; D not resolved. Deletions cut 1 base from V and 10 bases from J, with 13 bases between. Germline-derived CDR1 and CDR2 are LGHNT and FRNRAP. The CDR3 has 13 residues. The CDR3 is CASGLEPTRVAFF. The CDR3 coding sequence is TGTGCTAGTGGTTTGGAACCCACTCGTGTAGCTTTCTTT.

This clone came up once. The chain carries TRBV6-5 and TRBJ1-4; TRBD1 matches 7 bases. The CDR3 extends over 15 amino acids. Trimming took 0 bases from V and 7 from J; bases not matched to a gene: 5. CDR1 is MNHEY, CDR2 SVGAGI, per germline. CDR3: CASSYSTGTSEKLFF. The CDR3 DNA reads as TGTGCCAGCAGTTACTCGACAGGGACGAGTGAAAAACTGTTTTTT.

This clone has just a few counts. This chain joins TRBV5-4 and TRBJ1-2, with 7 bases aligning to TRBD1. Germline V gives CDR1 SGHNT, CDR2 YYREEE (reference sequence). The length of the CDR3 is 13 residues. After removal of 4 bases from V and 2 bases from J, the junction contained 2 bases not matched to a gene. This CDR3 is CASSQGQNYGYTF. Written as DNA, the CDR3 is TGTGCCAGCAGCCAGGGACAGAACTATGGCTACACCTTC.

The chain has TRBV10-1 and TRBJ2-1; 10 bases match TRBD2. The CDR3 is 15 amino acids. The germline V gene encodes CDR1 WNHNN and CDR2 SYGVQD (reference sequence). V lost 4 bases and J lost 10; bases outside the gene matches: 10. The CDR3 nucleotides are TGCGCCAGCAGTGCGAGGCTAGCGGGGGAACAGGAGCAGTTCTTC. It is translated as CASSARLAGEQEQFF.

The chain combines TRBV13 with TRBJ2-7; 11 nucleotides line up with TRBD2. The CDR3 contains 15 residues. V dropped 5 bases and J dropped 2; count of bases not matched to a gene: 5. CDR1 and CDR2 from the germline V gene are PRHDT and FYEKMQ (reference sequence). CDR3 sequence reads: CASSPGTSGTYEQYF. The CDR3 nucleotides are TGTGCCAGCAGCCCTGGGACTAGCGGCACCTACGAGCAGTACTTC. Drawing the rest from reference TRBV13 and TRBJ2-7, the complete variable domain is AAGVIQSPRHLIKEKRETATLKCYPIPRHDTVYWYQQGPGQDPQFLISFYEKMQSDKGSIPDRFSAQQFSDYHSELNMSSLELGDSALYFCASSPGTSGTYEQYFGPGTRLTVT.

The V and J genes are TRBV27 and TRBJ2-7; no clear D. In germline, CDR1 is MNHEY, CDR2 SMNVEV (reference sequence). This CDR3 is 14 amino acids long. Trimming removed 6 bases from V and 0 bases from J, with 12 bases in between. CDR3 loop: CASRTDIFSYEQYF. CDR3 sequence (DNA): TGTGCCAGCAGAACCGACATTTTCTCCTACGAGCAGTACTTC.

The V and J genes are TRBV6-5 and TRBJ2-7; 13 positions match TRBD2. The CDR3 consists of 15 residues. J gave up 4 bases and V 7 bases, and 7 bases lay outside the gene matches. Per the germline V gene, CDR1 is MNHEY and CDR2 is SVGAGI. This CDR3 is CASIQGGLAGYEQYF. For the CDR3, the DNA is TGTGCCAGCATCCAAGGGGGACTAGCGGGATACGAGCAGTACTTC.

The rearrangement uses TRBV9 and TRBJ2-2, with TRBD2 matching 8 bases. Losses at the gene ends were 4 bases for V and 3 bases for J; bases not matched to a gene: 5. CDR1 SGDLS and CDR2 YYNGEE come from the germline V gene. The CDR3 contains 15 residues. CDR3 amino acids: CASSRRGGDTGELFF. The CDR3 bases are TGTGCCAGCAGCCGCCGGGGGGGGGACACCGGGGAGCTGTTTTTT.

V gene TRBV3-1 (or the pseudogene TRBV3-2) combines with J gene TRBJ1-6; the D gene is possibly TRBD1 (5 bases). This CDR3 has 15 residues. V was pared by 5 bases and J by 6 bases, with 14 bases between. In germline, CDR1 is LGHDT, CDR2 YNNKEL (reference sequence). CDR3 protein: CASSKPGLSNSPLHF. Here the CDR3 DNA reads TGTGCCAGCAGCAAACCGGGACTTTCTAATTCACCCCTCCACTTT.

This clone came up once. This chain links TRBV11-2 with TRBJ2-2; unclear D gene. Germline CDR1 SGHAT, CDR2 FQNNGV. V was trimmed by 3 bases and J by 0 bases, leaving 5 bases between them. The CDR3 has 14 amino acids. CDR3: CASSLSSNTGELFF. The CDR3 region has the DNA TGTGCCAGCAGCTTGTCCTCGAACACCGGGGAGCTGTTTTTT.